This entry concerns a single TCR beta chain. The data were taken from a study of blood T cell repertoires in COVID-19. Germline CDR1 reads SQVTM; CDR2 reads ANQGSEA. V dropped 5 bases and J dropped 2 bases, with 14 bases sitting between them. The CDR3 has 14 residues. TCRdb's table, derived via immunoSEQ multiplex PCR, lists solely in-frame clones and lacks some. The sample holds 60,000 or so clones; about nine tenths are singletons and the top ten take around 10%. The V call is TRBV29-1, the J call TRBJ2-3; D may be TRBD2 (6 bases). The receptor comes from a human donor with acute or convalescent COVID-19. The donor label of this sample is uncertain. Sequenced sample: peripheral blood. This CDR3 reads CSVPAGQLTDTQYF. CDR3 bases: TGCAGCGTTCCAGCGGGTCAACTCACAGATACGCAGTATTTT.